These T cell receptor beta chains were read from a single sample in a study of CD4+ T cells in melanoma. Produced via immunoSEQ multiplex PCR; TCRdb's table is partial and in-frame only. The sample consists of about 10,000 clones, around 84% of them appearing once. Sequencing input: cells from a culture (not recorded whether cultured in vitro). The source is a human donor with melanoma. CDR3s include the opening cysteine and the closing phenylalanine or tryptophan. The order of the fields is D gene, V gene, clone size, J gene, CDR3 DNA, CDR3 protein. D genes are given only for firm matches. Expanded clones are given a class, and other clones once, few, many or no size at all.

-	TRBV7-3	large	TRBJ1-1	TGTGCCAGCAGTAACGAGGTTGGAACTGAAGCTTTCTTT	CASSNEVGTEAFF
TRBD1	TRBV4-1	once	TRBJ1-4	TGCGCCAGCAGCAGGACAGGGGTAGATGAAAAACTGTTTTTT	CASSRTGVDEKLFF
TRBD1	TRBV6-5	once	TRBJ1-2	TGTGCCAGTGCAATACTGGACAGGGCAGGCTACACCTTC	CASAILDRAGYTF
-	TRBV11-2	-	TRBJ2-1	TGTGCCAGCAGCCCCTGGCGGGAAAATGAGCAGTTCTTC	CASSPWRENEQFF
TRBD1	TRBV10-1	-	TRBJ2-7	TGCGCCAGCAGTGACCGCACAGGGGTAATGAACGAGCAGTACTTC	CASSDRTGVMNEQYF
TRBD1	TRBV5-1	-	TRBJ1-2	TGCGCCAGCAGACGGACAGGAAACTATGGCTACACCTTC	CASRRTGNYGYTF
-	TRBV5-4	-	TRBJ1-1	TGTGCCAGCAGCTTGGTTGGGGCTACGGGCACTGAAGCTTTCTTT	CASSLVGATGTEAFF
-	TRBV18	-	TRBJ2-5	TGTGCCAGCTTCGCCTTGAAGACAGGTGTAAAGACCCAGTACTTC	CASFALKTGVKTQYF
-	TRBV6-1	-	TRBJ1-4	TGTGCCAGCAGTGATACCAGGGGTCGAAGGGAAAAACTGTTTTTT	CASSDTRGRREKLFF
TRBD2	TRBV12-5	-	TRBJ2-1	TGTGCTAGTGGTTTGGTACGAATGGGACTACCAGACCCCGACTCCTACAATGAGCAGTTCTTC	CASGLVRMGLPDPDSYNEQFF
-	TRBV2	-	TRBJ1-1	TGTGCCAGCAGTGAGGAGTGGACTGAAGCTTTCTTT	CASSEEWTEAFF
TRBD1	TRBV2	-	TRBJ1-2	TGTGCCAGCCACGAAGAGGGACAGGGGGCTTCTGGCTACACCTTC	CASHEEGQGASGYTF
-	TRBV30	-	TRBJ1-2	TGTGCCTGGAGTGAGGGTAGGGCAGGCTACACCTTC	CAWSEGRAGYTF
-	TRBV2	-	TRBJ2-2	TGTGCCAGCAGTGGAGGGTCGGGCACCGGGGAGCTGTTTTTT	CASSGGSGTGELFF
-	TRBV2	-	TRBJ2-2	TGTGCCAGCAGTACGAGGAACACCGGGGAGCTGTTTTTT	CASSTRNTGELFF
-	TRBV3-1/TRBV3-2	-	TRBJ2-7	TGTGCCAGCAGCCAGGGGTACGGCTCCTACGAGCAGTACTTC	CASSQGYGSYEQYF
TRBD1	TRBV5-4	-	TRBJ1-1	TGTGCCAGCAGCTCGGGACAGGGGAGCTCACCCGCTTTCTTT	CASSSGQGSSPAFF
TRBD1	TRBV27	-	TRBJ2-1	TGTGCCAGCAGCCGGTTACAGGGGAGTAGCGAGCAGTTCTTC	CASSRLQGSSEQFF
-	TRBV7-6	-	TRBJ2-1	TGTGCCAGCAGCTTAGGATGGGGGTTCTCCTACAATGAGCAGTTCTTC	CASSLGWGFSYNEQFF
-	TRBV6-2/TRBV6-3	-	TRBJ1-4	TGTGCCAGCAGTGGGACGCCGCTCTCCGAACTGTTTTTT	CASSGTPLSELFF
-	TRBV5-4	once	TRBJ1-1	TGTGCCAGCAGCCCGAGGAACACTGAAGCTTTCTTT	CASSPRNTEAFF
TRBD1	TRBV5-1	-	TRBJ1-1	TGCGCCAGCAGCTCGGAGGGGGCGACGGCTGAAGCTTTCTTT	CASSSEGATAEAFF
-	TRBV12-3/TRBV12-4	-	TRBJ1-5	TGTGCCAGCAGTTTCGGAGGGTATCAGCCCCAGCATTTT	CASSFGGYQPQHF
TRBD2	TRBV7-9	-	TRBJ2-7	TGTGCCAGCAGCTTAGGCGGGAGGGTTGAGCAGTACTTC	CASSLGGRVEQYF
-	TRBV19	-	TRBJ1-3	TGTGCCACCAAGGGGCGTCAGGTGGACACCATATATTTT	CATKGRQVDTIYF
-	TRBV2	-	TRBJ1-1	TGTGCCAGCAGAGGGGACTTCCTAGAAGCTTTCTTT	CASRGDFLEAFF
TRBD2	TRBV5-1	-	TRBJ2-5	TGCGCCAGCAGCAATCTCCCTACTCTAGCGGGCGCGCAAGAGACCCAGTACTTC	CASSNLPTLAGAQETQYF
-	TRBV6-5	large	TRBJ2-7	TGTGCCAGCAGTTCAGGGCGTCAGTACGAGCAGTACTTC	CASSSGRQYEQYF
-	TRBV19	-	TRBJ2-5	TGTGCCAGTAGCGGGGGCTCACCGACCCAGTACTTC	CASSGGSPTQYF
-	TRBV6-5	-	TRBJ1-5	TGTGCCAGCAGTTACTCAGGGGCTCATCAGCCCCAGCATTTT	CASSYSGAHQPQHF
-	TRBV29-1	-	TRBJ1-2	TGCAGCGTTGAAATGGGGCGCGGCTACACCTTC	CSVEMGRGYTF
-	TRBV2	-	TRBJ2-2	TGTGCCAGCAGCCCCGTGTGGGCCGGGGAGCTGTTTTTT	CASSPVWAGELFF
TRBD1	TRBV12-3/TRBV12-4	-	TRBJ1-1	TGTGCCAGCAGTTTGGGGACAGGGGCTGAAGCTTTCTTT	CASSLGTGAEAFF
TRBD1	TRBV5-5	-	TRBJ2-3	TGTGCCAGCAGCGAAAACAGGGGGAGCACAGATACGCAGTATTTT	CASSENRGSTDTQYF
-	TRBV21-1	-	TRBJ1-5	TGTGCCAGCAGCAACTCCGGGGGCGGCAGAGAACCTCCCTGGGGGACCCAGCATTTT	CASSNSGGGREPPWGTQHF
-	TRBV5-1	-	TRBJ2-7	TGCGCCAGCAGCGTAGAGAGCTCCTACGAGCAGTACTTC	CASSVESSYEQYF
TRBD1	TRBV7-6	-	TRBJ1-6	TGTGCCAGCAGCTTGGGGACAGGGGCGGCCTATAATTCACCCCTCCACTTT	CASSLGTGAAYNSPLHF
-	TRBV7-9	medium-sized	TRBJ1-2	TGTGCCAGCAGCTTTACAGGGTTGCATGGCTACACCTTC	CASSFTGLHGYTF
TRBD2	TRBV15	-	TRBJ2-7	TGTGCCACCAGCAGAAGAGTAGCGGGGGGAAAAGACGAGCAGTACTTC	CATSRRVAGGKDEQYF
-	TRBV4-2	-	TRBJ1-1	TGTGCCAGCAGCCAAGGGGGGCAGCCGAACACTGAAGCTTTCTTT	CASSQGGQPNTEAFF
-	TRBV6-1	few	TRBJ1-1	TGTGCCAGCAGTGATCCCTTCGCGATGAACACTGAAGCTTTCTTT	CASSDPFAMNTEAFF
TRBD1	TRBV15	-	TRBJ2-7	TGTGCCACCAGCAGGACGACAGGGGCTCCCTACGAGCAGTACTTC	CATSRTTGAPYEQYF
TRBD2	TRBV3-1/TRBV3-2	few	TRBJ2-3	TGTGCCAGCACAGACAGACTAGCGGGGGCCTACACAGATACGCAGTATTTT	CASTDRLAGAYTDTQYF
TRBD2	TRBV9	-	TRBJ2-1	TGTGCCAGCAGCGTAGCTGCGGGGGGCCTCGGTGAGCAGTTCTTC	CASSVAAGGLGEQFF
-	TRBV18	once	TRBJ2-3	TGTGCCAGCCGGGAAGGGGGAGGCACAGATACGCAGTATTTT	CASREGGGTDTQYF
-	TRBV30	-	TRBJ2-1	TGTGCCTGGTCTCCTGCTTTTGAGCAGTTCTTC	CAWSPAFEQFF
TRBD1	TRBV18	once	TRBJ2-2	TGTGCCAGCTCACCACGGGACAGGGGTGGAACCGGGGAGCTGTTTTTT	CASSPRDRGGTGELFF
-	TRBV30	-	TRBJ2-1	TGTGCCTGGAGTCCCACCGAGGGTCTTACCAATGAGCAGTTCTTC	CAWSPTEGLTNEQFF
-	TRBV27	-	TRBJ2-3	TGTGCCAGCAGTTCCCGGCTACGGGCTGCCCGAGAGGATACGCAGTATTTT	CASSSRLRAAREDTQYF
TRBD1	TRBV28	-	TRBJ1-2	TGTGCCAGCAGTTCTGGACAGGGAGGGGGCTACACCTTC	CASSSGQGGGYTF
-	TRBV27	-	TRBJ1-2	TGTGCCAGCAGTTCCTCGGGAGGTCTGATCGGCTACACCTTC	CASSSSGGLIGYTF
TRBD1	TRBV6-5	-	TRBJ2-7	TGTGCCACCAACAGGGGCCACGAAACCTACGAGCAGTACTTC	CATNRGHETYEQYF
TRBD2	TRBV5-4	once	TRBJ2-3	TGTGCCAGCAGCTTCGGGCTAGCGGCAGGAACAGATACGCAGTATTTT	CASSFGLAAGTDTQYF
-	TRBV9	-	TRBJ1-5	TGTGCCAGCGCAAAAGGCGGGGGGGCTGGCGGAAATCAGCCCCAGCATTTT	CASAKGGGAGGNQPQHF
TRBD1	TRBV30	-	TRBJ2-7	TGTGCCTGGAGCGACACAGGGGGCCGTCTGGGAGAGCAGTACTTC	CAWSDTGGRLGEQYF
TRBD2	TRBV11-1	-	TRBJ2-1	TGTGCCAGCAGCTTAGGGCGGGGGGGCCGCAATGAGCAGTTCTTC	CASSLGRGGRNEQFF
TRBD1	TRBV30	once	TRBJ1-6	TGTGCCTGGAGGCGGACAGGGGCTAATTCACCCCTCCACTTT	CAWRRTGANSPLHF
-	TRBV4-1	-	TRBJ2-3	TGCGCCAGCAGCCAGGGTAAGGAGACAATCACAGATACGCAGTATTTT	CASSQGKETITDTQYF
-	TRBV13	-	TRBJ2-1	TGTGCCAGCAGCTTAGACCCCTCCGTATTCGGGGCCTACAATGAGCAGTTCTTC	CASSLDPSVFGAYNEQFF
TRBD2	TRBV2	few	TRBJ2-3	TGTGCCAGCAGTCCGGGACTAGTCGGGGATACGCAGTATTTT	CASSPGLVGDTQYF